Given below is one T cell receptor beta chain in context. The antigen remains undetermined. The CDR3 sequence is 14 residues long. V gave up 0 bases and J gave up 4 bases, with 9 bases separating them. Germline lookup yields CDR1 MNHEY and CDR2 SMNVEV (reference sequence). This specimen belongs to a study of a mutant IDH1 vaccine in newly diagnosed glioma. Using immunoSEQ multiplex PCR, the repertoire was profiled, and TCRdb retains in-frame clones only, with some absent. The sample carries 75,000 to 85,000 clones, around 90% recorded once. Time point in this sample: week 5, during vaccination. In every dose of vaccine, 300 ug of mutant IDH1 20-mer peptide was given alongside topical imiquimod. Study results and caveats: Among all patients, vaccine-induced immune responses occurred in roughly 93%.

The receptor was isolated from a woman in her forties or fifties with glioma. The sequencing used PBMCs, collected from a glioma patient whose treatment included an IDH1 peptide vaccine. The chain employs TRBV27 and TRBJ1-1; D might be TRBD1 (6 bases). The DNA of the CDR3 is TGTGCCAGCAGTTTATCTGGCAGGGGCACTGAAGCTTTCTTT. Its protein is CASSLSGRGTEAFF.